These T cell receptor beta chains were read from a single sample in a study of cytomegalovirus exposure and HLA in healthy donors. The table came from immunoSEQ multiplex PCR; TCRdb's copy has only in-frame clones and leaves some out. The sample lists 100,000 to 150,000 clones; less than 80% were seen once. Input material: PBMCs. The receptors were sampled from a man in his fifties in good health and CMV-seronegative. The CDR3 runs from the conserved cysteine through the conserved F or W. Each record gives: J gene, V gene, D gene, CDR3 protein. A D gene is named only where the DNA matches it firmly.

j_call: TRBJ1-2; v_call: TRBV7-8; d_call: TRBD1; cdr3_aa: CASRPRQGPYGYTF
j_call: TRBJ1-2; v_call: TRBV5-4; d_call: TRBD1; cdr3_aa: CASSPGPGQGLIPRGYTF
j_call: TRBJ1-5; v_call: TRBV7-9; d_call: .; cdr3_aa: CASSLDAGNGDQPQHF
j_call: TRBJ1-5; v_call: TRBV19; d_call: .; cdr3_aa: CASSKQGNQPQHF
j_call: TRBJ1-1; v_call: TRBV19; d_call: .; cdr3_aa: CASSTGGGVETEAFF
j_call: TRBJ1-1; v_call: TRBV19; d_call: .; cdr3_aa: CASSIGGGPEAFF
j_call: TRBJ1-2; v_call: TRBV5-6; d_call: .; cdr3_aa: CASSLVSNYGYTF
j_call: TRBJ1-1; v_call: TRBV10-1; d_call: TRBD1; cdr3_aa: CASRPMNRGKVGTEAFF
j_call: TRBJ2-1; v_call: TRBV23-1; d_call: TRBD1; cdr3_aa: CASLARQGARNEQFF
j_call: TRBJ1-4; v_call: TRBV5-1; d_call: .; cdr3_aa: CASSLGQQNEKLFF
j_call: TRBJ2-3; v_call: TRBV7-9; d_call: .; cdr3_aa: CSSSPAVGGSTDTQYF
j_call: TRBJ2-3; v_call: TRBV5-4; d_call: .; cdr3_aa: CASSLDSGTDTQYF
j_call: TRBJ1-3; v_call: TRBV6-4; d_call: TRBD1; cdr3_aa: CASSAKTGVGNTIYF
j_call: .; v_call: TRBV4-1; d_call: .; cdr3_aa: CASSRTSGGATDTQHF
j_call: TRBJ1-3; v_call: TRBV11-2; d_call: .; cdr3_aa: CASSLVPGAGNTIYF
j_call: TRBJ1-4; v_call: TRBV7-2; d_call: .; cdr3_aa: CASSLGHPTNEKLFF
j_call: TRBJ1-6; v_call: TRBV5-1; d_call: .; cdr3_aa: CASRPGGQPSSPLHF
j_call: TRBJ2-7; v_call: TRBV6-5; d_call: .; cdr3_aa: CASSYPRGEQYF
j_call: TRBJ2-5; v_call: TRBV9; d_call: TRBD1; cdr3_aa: CASSSRTGQETQYF
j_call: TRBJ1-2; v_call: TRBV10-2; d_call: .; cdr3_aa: CASMRGGWASHGYTF
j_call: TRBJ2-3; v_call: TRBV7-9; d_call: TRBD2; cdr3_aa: CASSLARASGGPSTDTQYF
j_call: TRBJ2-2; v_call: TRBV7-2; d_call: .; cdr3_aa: CASSSPGLTGELFF
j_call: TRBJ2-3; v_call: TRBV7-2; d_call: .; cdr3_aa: CASSSPGADTQYF
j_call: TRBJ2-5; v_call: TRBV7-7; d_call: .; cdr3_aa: CASSLDSQETQYF
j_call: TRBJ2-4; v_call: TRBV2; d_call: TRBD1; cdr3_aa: CASSGTGRYIQYF
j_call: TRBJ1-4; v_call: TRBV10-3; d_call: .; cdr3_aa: CAIRPDTGGEKLFF
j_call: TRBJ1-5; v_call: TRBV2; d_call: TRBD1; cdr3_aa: CASRGRDRGNSNQPQHF
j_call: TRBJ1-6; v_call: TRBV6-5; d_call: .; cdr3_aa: CASSQRQANSPLHF
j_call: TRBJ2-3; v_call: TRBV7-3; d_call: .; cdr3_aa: CASSLTQRDTQYF
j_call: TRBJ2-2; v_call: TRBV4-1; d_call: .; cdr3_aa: CASSQDLTGDNTGELFF
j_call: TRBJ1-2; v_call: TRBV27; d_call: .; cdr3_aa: CASRGAGGDYGYTF
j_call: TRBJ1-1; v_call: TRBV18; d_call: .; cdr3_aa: CASSPGTGYNTEAFF
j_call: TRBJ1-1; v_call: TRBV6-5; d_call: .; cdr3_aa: CASSVHRAVNTEAFF
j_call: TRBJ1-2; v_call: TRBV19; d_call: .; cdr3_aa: CASRVGANYGYTF
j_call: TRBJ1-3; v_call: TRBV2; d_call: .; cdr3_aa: CASSPDFSSGNTIYF
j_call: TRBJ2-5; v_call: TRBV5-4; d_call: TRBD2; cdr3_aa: CASSLGLAGAETQYF
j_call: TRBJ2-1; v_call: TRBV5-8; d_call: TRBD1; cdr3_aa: CASSLQGEGTYNEQFF
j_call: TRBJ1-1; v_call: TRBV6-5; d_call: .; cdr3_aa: CASSPSLPGPTEAFF
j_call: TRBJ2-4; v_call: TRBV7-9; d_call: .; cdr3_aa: CASSPSHLAKNIQYF